The 25 T cell receptor beta chains below come from one sample, sequenced in a study of siplizumab effects on memory and regulatory T cells. Using immunoSEQ multiplex PCR, the repertoire was profiled, and TCRdb retains in-frame clones only, with some absent. The table records roughly 120,000 clones, roughly 89% of them present only once. Sequencing was carried out using CD4+ T cells sorted from blood. Receptors originate from a human donor in good health.

The chain joins TRBV19 to TRBJ2-4; D gene ambiguous. The germline V gene has CDR1 LNHDA and CDR2 SQIVND (reference sequence). V was pared by 2 bases and J by 12 bases, with 17 bases between. The CDR3 covers 14 residues. The CDR3 region has the DNA TGTGCCAGTAGTATACAAATTCTTAGTGGGGATCAGTACTTC. Amino acids: CASSIQILSGDQYF.

The chain carries TRBV11-2 and TRBJ2-1, with D unresolved. In germline, CDR1 is SGHAT, CDR2 FQNNGV. The CDR3 loop spans 15 amino acids. V shed 5 bases and J shed 7 bases, with 18 bases lying between them. The CDR3 DNA reads as TGTGCCAGCAGCATCCAAGACCTCCCTGGGAATGAGCAGTTCTTC. Encoded protein: CASSIQDLPGNEQFF.

This clone has only one observation. The chain couples TRBV5-8 to TRBJ1-3; a weak D match, TRBD1 (5 bases). Germline lookup yields CDR1 SGHTS and CDR2 YDEGEE. Trimming removed 3 bases from V and 2 bases from J, with 9 bases in between. There are 14 residues in the CDR3. CDR3 sequence (DNA): TGTGCCAGCAGCTCATCGACAGCTGGAAACACCATATATTTT. This encodes CASSSSTAGNTIYF.

CDR3: CASSPGGSGYTF. The CDR3 nucleotides are TGTGCCAGCAGCCCCGGGGGAAGTGGCTACACCTTC. The V call is TRBV11-3, the J call TRBJ1-2; TRBD1 might be the D (5 bases). Trimming removed 5 bases at V and 7 bases at J, with 11 bases between. The V gene's germline CDR1 is SGHNT and CDR2 YENEEA. This CDR3 spans 12 amino acids.

This clone was counted once. This sequence joins TRBV5-1 and TRBJ2-7, with 8 nucleotides matching TRBD2. J was trimmed by 3 bases and V by 0 bases; bases with no gene match: 8. This CDR3 contains 16 residues. Germline V CDR1 and CDR2: SGHRS, YFSETQ. The CDR3 sequence: CASSLAAGGLYYEQYF. CDR3 sequence (DNA): TGCGCCAGCAGCTTGGCCGCGGGGGGCCTCTACTACGAGCAGTACTTC.

The genes are TRBV5-1 and TRBJ1-2; 7 bases fit TRBD1. CDR1 is SGHRS and CDR2 is YFSETQ in the germline V gene. V was clipped by 7 bases and J by 2 bases; unmatched bases: 8. This CDR3 has 14 amino acids. The CDR3 DNA is TGCGCCAGCGGGGGAACAGGGGTAAACTATGGCTACACCTTC. Its protein is CASGGTGVNYGYTF. Full variable domain (rest looked up from reference TRBV5-1 and TRBJ1-2): KAGVTQTPRYLIKTRGQQVTLSCSPISGHRSVSWYQQTPGQGLQFLFEYFSETQRNKGNFPGRFSGRQFSNSRSEMNVSTLELGDSALYLCASGGTGVNYGYTFGSGTRLTVV.

The chain combines TRBV19 with TRBJ2-1; TRBD2 matches 9 bases. Germline V gives CDR1 LNHDA, CDR2 SQIVND (reference sequence). This CDR3 comprises 16 residues. Unmatched junction bases numbered 7, after V lost 2 bases and J lost 5 bases. This CDR3 reads CASSIWLAGTHNEQFF. In nucleotides, the CDR3 is TGTGCCAGTAGTATATGGCTAGCGGGAACCCACAATGAGCAGTTCTTC.

This chain uses TRBV5-1 with TRBJ2-5, with D uncertain. With 4 bases removed from V and 1 base from J, the gap between germline ends came to 11 bases. The CDR3 runs to 14 residues. CDR1 and CDR2 from the germline V gene are SGHRS and YFSETQ. CDR3 DNA sequence: TGCGCCAGCAGCAGGGTTCTGTCCCAAGAGACCCAGTACTTC. It encodes CASSRVLSQETQYF.

This clone has just one count. This chain uses TRBV28 with TRBJ2-7; 7 bases align to TRBD1. The germline V gene has CDR1 MDHEN and CDR2 SYDVKM. J lost 2 bases, V lost 6 bases, and 10 bases had no gene match. This CDR3 has 15 residues. The CDR3 sequence is CASRRWGQNTYEQYF. The CDR3 DNA reads as TGTGCCAGCAGAAGATGGGGACAGAACACCTACGAGCAGTACTTC.

The chain uses TRBV4-1 and TRBJ2-7; unclear D gene. Trimming pared 4 bases from V and 0 bases from J, leaving 13 bases between. The CDR3 is made up of 15 amino acids. Germline values: CDR1 MGHRA, CDR2 YSYEKL. DNA of the CDR3: TGCGCCAGCAGCCTGGATCCCGGGCACTCCTACGAGCAGTACTTC. Residues: CASSLDPGHSYEQYF.

V usage is TRBV7-9 and J usage is TRBJ2-2; 15 nucleotides match TRBD2. This CDR3 is built from 18 residues. Germline-derived CDR1 and CDR2 are SEHNR and FQNEAQ (reference sequence). The ends lost 4 bases at V and 1 base at J; junction bases unmatched: 4. The CDR3 sequence is CASSSPGLAGGNTGELFF. CDR3 in DNA: TGTGCCAGCAGCTCCCCGGGACTAGCGGGGGGGAACACCGGGGAGCTGTTTTTT.

This clone was seen a few times. The rearrangement uses TRBV9 and TRBJ2-2; possibly TRBD1 for D (5 bases). This CDR3 has 17 residues. The germline V gene encodes CDR1 SGDLS and CDR2 YYNGEE. Trimming took 3 bases from V and 9 from J, leaving 24 bases between them. DNA for the CDR3: TGTGCCAGCAGCGACGGGTGGGGCGGCGGATCCAACCGGGAGCTGTTTTTT. It translates to CASSDGWGGGSNRELFF.

This clone has just one count. The rearrangement uses TRBV7-2 and TRBJ1-5, with TRBD1 identical over 8 bases. Germline V lookup: CDR1 SGHTA, CDR2 FQGNSA. This CDR3 comprises 13 residues. V dropped 5 bases and J dropped 6; count of bases not matched to a gene: 3. CDR3 residues: CASSPDRGQPQHF. Here the CDR3 DNA reads TGTGCCAGCAGCCCCGACAGGGGTCAGCCCCAGCATTTT.

J is TRBJ2-5 and V is TRBV9; possibly TRBD2 for D (7 bases). Trimming cost V 1 base and J 4 bases, with 8 bases left between them. This CDR3 contains 13 residues. The germline gives CDR1 SGDLS, CDR2 YYNGEE. As DNA, the CDR3 is TGTGCCAGCAGCGTAAGGGGGGGAGAGACCCAGTACTTC. Translated, it gives CASSVRGGETQYF.

The rearrangement joins TRBV7-9 to TRBJ2-3; D is unclear. The germline V and J ends were trimmed by 3 bases and 2 bases, with 12 bases remaining between them. Germline CDR1 is SEHNR and CDR2 is FQNEAQ (reference sequence). The CDR3 is made up of 15 amino acids. In DNA, the CDR3 is TGTGCCAGCAGCTTCGGCGGTCCCAACACAGATACGCAGTATTTT. Amino acid sequence: CASSFGGPNTDTQYF.

This sequence joins TRBV10-3 and TRBJ2-2, with 10 bases lining up with TRBD2. Per germline, CDR1 ENHRY and CDR2 SYGVKD. CDR3 length equals 15 residues. The V gene end was trimmed by 0 bases and the J gene end by 5 bases; junction bases not matched to a gene: 0. CDR3 nucleotide sequence: TGTGCCATCAGTGAGTCTAGCGGGAGGACCGGGGAGCTGTTTTTT. Protein sequence: CAISESSGRTGELFF.

The CDR3 is CASIAGTLIYEQYF. For the CDR3, the DNA is TGTGCCAGCATTGCAGGGACGCTGATCTACGAGCAGTACTTC. This chain joins TRBV6-1 and TRBJ2-7, with D perhaps given as TRBD1 or TRBD2 (5 bases each). The CDR3 spans 14 residues. Germline CDR1 is MNHNS and CDR2 is SASEGT. Deletions cut 7 bases from V and 3 bases from J, with 16 bases between.

This chain links TRBV7-9 with TRBJ2-1; tentative D call: TRBD2 (6 bases). Per the germline V gene, CDR1 is SEHNR and CDR2 is FQNEAQ (reference sequence). The CDR3 covers 15 residues. Trimming removed 1 base from V and 8 bases from J, with 15 bases in between. CDR3 in DNA: TGTGCCAGCAGCTTAGAGGGACTTAATTTAGATGAGCAGTTCTTC. Translating gives CASSLEGLNLDEQFF.

The rearrangement links TRBV4-1 to TRBJ2-1; 10 bases fit TRBD2. The CDR3 extends over 18 amino acids. The V and J ends lost 4 bases and 6 bases, in that order; junction bases with no gene match: 15. The V gene's germline CDR1 is MGHRA and CDR2 YSYEKL. The CDR3 loop reads CASSRQGRAGGPANEQFF. The CDR3 DNA reads as TGCGCCAGCAGCCGGCAAGGGCGAGCGGGGGGGCCGGCCAATGAGCAGTTCTTC.

The chain couples TRBV18 to TRBJ1-4; D unclear. The V end lost 2 bases, the J end lost 6 bases, and 7 bases lay between the germline ends. The CDR3 runs 13 residues. Germline V gene data show CDR1 as KGHSH and CDR2 as LQKENI. DNA for the CDR3: TGTGCCAGCTCACCAGGCGGCGATGAAAAACTGTTTTTT. Translating it yields CASSPGGDEKLFF. The complete variable domain, with remaining parts taken from reference TRBV18 and TRBJ1-4, reads NAGVMQNPRHLVRRRGQEARLRCSPMKGHSHVYWYRQLPEEGLKFMVYLQKENIIDESGMPKERFSAEFPKEGPSILRIQQVVRGDSAAYFCASSPGGDEKLFFGSGTQLSVL.

The chain is built from TRBV6-6 and TRBJ2-7; D is ambiguous. Trimming took 0 bases from V and 0 from J, leaving 12 bases between them. This CDR3 comprises 16 residues. The germline V gene has CDR1 MNHNY and CDR2 SVGAGI (reference sequence). CDR3 sequence reads: CASSYSTAASSYEQYF. The CDR3 DNA follows: TGTGCCAGCAGTTACTCGACGGCGGCGAGCTCCTACGAGCAGTACTTC.

This chain links TRBV6-1 with TRBJ2-5; weak D call: TRBD2 (6 bases). Germline lookup yields CDR1 MNHNS and CDR2 SASEGT. V was clipped by 3 bases and J by 2 bases, with 16 bases between them. CDR3 size: 16 residues. This chain's CDR3 is CASSDGGGIKQETQYF. DNA for the CDR3: TGTGCCAGCAGTGACGGTGGGGGGATCAAACAAGAGACCCAGTACTTC.

This clone appeared once. This chain connects TRBV27 to TRBJ2-7; 10 bases align to TRBD1. Germline CDR1 reads MNHEY; CDR2 reads SMNVEV (reference sequence). The ends lost 4 bases at V and 6 bases at J; junction bases unmatched: 9. The CDR3 totals 15 residues. CDR3 sequence reads: CASSYGQGGWREQYF. The CDR3, as DNA: TGTGCCAGCAGTTACGGACAGGGGGGATGGCGCGAGCAGTACTTC.

With regard to this clone: At one end, the junction sequence differs from germline, possibly due to a read error. V is TRBV6-1 and J is TRBJ2-1; 7 bases align to TRBD2. Germline CDR1 is MNHNS and CDR2 is SASEGT. The CDR3 has 15 residues. DNA of the CDR3: TGTGCCAGCACTGAAGGCGGGGGCTCCTACAATGAGCAGTTCTTC. Its protein is CASTEGGGSYNEQFF.

The J gene is TRBJ1-2, the V gene TRBV25-1, with TRBD1 as a possible D gene (5 bases). The CDR3 length is 14 residues. Germline CDR1 MGHDK, CDR2 SYGVNS. The V end lost 4 bases, the J end lost 2 bases, and 11 bases lay between the germline ends. The CDR3 nucleotides are TGTGCCAGCAGTGGATTAGGACACAACTATGGCTACACCTTC. This encodes CASSGLGHNYGYTF.